The 20 T cell receptor beta chains below all came from one sample that was sequenced in a study of blood T cell repertoires in COVID-19. TCRdb's table, derived via immunoSEQ multiplex PCR, lists solely in-frame clones and lacks some. The table shows fewer than 250,000 clones, with 84% occurring only once. The sequenced material came from peripheral blood. These receptors all come from a man aged 50-60 years with acute or convalescent COVID-19.

The chain combines TRBV11-1 with TRBJ1-1; the D gene is possibly TRBD1 (5 bases). V lost 2 bases, J lost 7 bases, and 8 bases lay in between. Looked up from germline, CDR1 is SGHAT and CDR2 is FQDESV (reference sequence). The CDR3 has 12 amino acids. Written as DNA, the CDR3 is TGTGCCAGCAGCTTATCGGGGGTTGAAGCTTTCTTT. This codes for CASSLSGVEAFF.

This clone was counted a single time. J is TRBJ1-2 and V is TRBV5-1; D ambiguous. Germline values: CDR1 SGHRS, CDR2 YFSETQ. The V gene lost 4 bases and the J gene lost 2 bases, with 21 bases spanning the gap. CDR3 size: 17 residues. The CDR3 region is CASSRWEGRGGNYGYTF. In nucleotides, the CDR3 is TGCGCCAGCAGCCGGTGGGAAGGGAGAGGTGGAAACTATGGCTACACCTTC.

This clone was detected only a few times. The chain has TRBV27 and TRBJ2-7, with 9 bases fitting TRBD1. Trimming cost V 4 bases and J 4 bases; bases outside gene matches: 2. The germline V gene encodes CDR1 MNHEY and CDR2 SMNVEV (reference sequence). The CDR3 runs to 13 residues. The chain's CDR3 is CASSSGTGYEQYF. CDR3 nucleotides: TGTGCCAGCAGTTCCGGGACAGGGTACGAGCAGTACTTC.

This chain connects TRBV19 to TRBJ2-1, with D possibly matching TRBD2 (6 bases). The CDR3 runs to 14 residues. V was shortened by 10 bases and J by 0 bases, with 13 bases between the two germline ends. Germline V gene sequence: CDR1 LNHDA, CDR2 SQIVND (reference sequence). CDR3 amino acids: CATRDFSSYNEQFF. CDR3 sequence (DNA): TGTGCCACCCGGGACTTTAGCTCCTACAATGAGCAGTTCTTC.

The chain has TRBV2 and TRBJ2-1, with D tentatively TRBD2 (6 bases). Germline V gene sequence: CDR1 SNHLY, CDR2 FYNNEI. V dropped 8 bases and J dropped 2 bases, with 16 bases sitting between them. The CDR3 runs to 15 residues. CDR3 coding DNA: TGTGCCAGCCAATGGACGGAGGGGACCTACAATGAGCAGTTCTTC. This gives the protein CASQWTEGTYNEQFF.

The CDR3 loop reads CASSSPGQGYEQYF. In DNA form, the CDR3 reads TGTGCCAGCAGTTCTCCGGGACAGGGTTACGAGCAGTACTTC. The chain joins TRBV28 to TRBJ2-7; 9 bases line up with TRBD1. Losses at the gene ends were 4 bases for V and 4 bases for J; bases not matched to a gene: 5. The germline CDR1 and CDR2 sequences are MDHEN and SYDVKM. The CDR3 is 14 residues long.

The chain is built from TRBV10-3 and TRBJ2-7, with 11 bases fitting TRBD1. The CDR3 has 16 residues. Trimming at V came to 1 base and at J to 3 bases, leaving 5 bases not matched to a gene. The germline V gene encodes CDR1 ENHRY and CDR2 SYGVKD. CDR3 coding DNA: TGTGCCATCAGTGAGTTTCCGGGACAGGGGGGCTACGAGCAGTACTTC. Translating gives CAISEFPGQGGYEQYF.

A single count supports this clone. This chain connects TRBV7-6 to TRBJ2-1, with 7 bases identical to TRBD1. The CDR3 length is 17 residues. Germline V lookup: CDR1 SGHVS, CDR2 FNYEAQ. The V segment lost 1 base and the J segment 3 bases; nucleotides outside the gene matches: 9. CDR3: CASSLGETGWIYNEQFF. The CDR3 DNA follows: TGTGCCAGCAGCTTAGGTGAGACAGGGTGGATCTACAATGAGCAGTTCTTC.

The chain carries TRBV19 and TRBJ1-5, with D perhaps TRBD1 (6 bases). This CDR3 contains 14 residues. V was pared by 6 bases and J by 2 bases, with 11 bases between. Germline assignment: CDR1 LNHDA and CDR2 SQIVND (reference sequence). The CDR3 sequence is CASSIRTGNQPQHF. CDR3 sequence (DNA): TGTGCCAGTAGCATACGGACAGGCAATCAGCCCCAGCATTTT.

This clone was picked up a small number of times. This rearrangement joins TRBV27 to TRBJ2-2; 11 nucleotides line up with TRBD2. The CDR3 length is 15 residues. Germline V lookup: CDR1 MNHEY, CDR2 SMNVEV (reference sequence). Losses at the gene ends were 6 bases for V and 4 bases for J; bases not matched to a gene: 4. The chain's CDR3 is CASRSGTSGTGELFF. CDR3 nucleotides: TGTGCCAGCAGATCCGGGACTAGCGGCACCGGGGAGCTGTTTTTT.

Only one count was recorded for this clone. The CDR3 sequence is CASSAGWQEKLFF. CDR3 nucleotides: TGTGCCAGCAGTGCCGGGTGGCAGGAAAAACTGTTTTTT. The rearrangement links TRBV2 to TRBJ1-4; unclear D gene. This CDR3 region has 13 residues. Germline-derived CDR1 and CDR2 are SNHLY and FYNNEI. The V and J ends lost 4 bases and 8 bases respectively, with 11 bases between them.

This clone was detected once. The V call is TRBV5-1, the J call TRBJ2-6; 9 nucleotides line up with TRBD1. Trimming cost V 2 bases and J 0 bases; bases outside gene matches: 24. The germline V gene has CDR1 SGHRS and CDR2 YFSETQ. This CDR3 is 24 amino acids long. The CDR3 is CASSLLVGVLPVGQGYSGANVLTF. The CDR3 nucleotides are TGCGCCAGCAGCTTATTGGTGGGGGTTTTACCGGTGGGACAGGGCTACTCTGGGGCCAACGTCCTGACTTTC.

The chain couples TRBV16 to TRBJ2-1; TRBD2 matches 8 bases. Germline trimming cut 1 base from V and 5 bases from J; bases unmatched to any gene: 4. The CDR3 is 15 amino acids. Germline CDR1 and CDR2: KGHSY and FQNENV. The CDR3 protein is CASSQFGGANNEQFF. The CDR3 DNA reads TGTGCCAGCAGCCAATTCGGGGGGGCAAACAATGAGCAGTTCTTC.

This sequence joins TRBV28 and TRBJ2-5, with 9 bases fitting TRBD2. The CDR3 length is 16 residues. Germline CDR1 and CDR2: MDHEN and SYDVKM. V shed 5 bases and J 5 bases; nucleotides not matched to a gene: 12. CDR3 sequence: CASSPSLAGVRETQYF. CDR3 DNA sequence: TGTGCCAGCAGTCCGTCTTTAGCGGGAGTTCGGGAGACCCAGTACTTC.

The chain has TRBV15 and TRBJ2-2; D is uncertain. This CDR3 contains 15 residues. Germline V gene lookup returns CDR1 LNHNV and CDR2 YYDKDF (reference sequence). Trimming took 5 bases from V and 0 from J, leaving 10 bases between them. Here the CDR3 reads CATSVRRTNTGELFF. CDR3 coding DNA: TGTGCCACCAGCGTCCGCAGGACGAACACCGGGGAGCTGTTTTTT.

This rearrangement joins TRBV6-5 to TRBJ1-6; TRBD1 aligns across 8 bases. Germline V CDR1 and CDR2: MNHEY, SVGAGI. J lost 6 bases, V lost 6 bases, and 7 bases had no gene match. The CDR3 has 15 residues. The DNA for the CDR3 is TGTGCCAGCAGCCCCCCAGGGGGCGGTAATTCACCCCTCCACTTT. Protein: CASSPPGGGNSPLHF.

The chain links TRBV7-9 to TRBJ1-4; D unresolved. This CDR3 comprises 15 residues. Germline assignment: CDR1 SEHNR and CDR2 FQNEAQ (reference sequence). The V gene lost 5 bases and the J gene lost 1 base, with 11 bases spanning the gap. The CDR3 loop is CASSKTTRTNEKLFF. Here the CDR3 DNA reads TGTGCCAGCAGCAAAACAACAAGAACTAATGAAAAACTGTTTTTT. Based on the CDR3 plus reference TRBV7-9 and TRBJ1-4, the full variable domain is DTGVSQNPRHKITKRGQNVTFRCDPISEHNRLYWYRQTLGQGPEFLTYFQNEAQLEKSRLLSDRFSAERPKGSFSTLEIQRTEQGDSAMYLCASSKTTRTNEKLFFGSGTQLSVL.

The rearrangement links TRBV12-3 or TRBV12-4 to TRBJ1-2, with 7 positions matching TRBD1. This CDR3 is 13 amino acids long. J gave up 7 bases and V 3 bases, and 5 bases lay outside the gene matches. CDR3 bases: TGTGCCAGCAGTTTTGACAGGGTGGGTGGCTACACCTTC. This sequence encodes CASSFDRVGGYTF.

The sample holds a few counts of this clone. The rearrangement joins TRBV6-1 to TRBJ2-1, with 13 bases aligning to TRBD2. The ends lost 3 bases at V and 0 bases at J; junction bases unmatched: 5. This CDR3 is 18 amino acids long. Per germline, CDR1 MNHNS and CDR2 SASEGT. The CDR3 protein is CASSDGTSGISSYNEQFF. In DNA, the CDR3 is TGTGCCAGCAGTGATGGGACTAGCGGGATTAGCTCCTACAATGAGCAGTTCTTC.

This clone occurred once. J is TRBJ1-1 and V is TRBV7-2; D possibly corresponds to TRBD1 (6 bases). Germline-derived CDR1 and CDR2 are SGHTA and FQGNSA. V shed 5 bases and J shed 5 bases, with 18 bases lying between them. This CDR3 region has 15 residues. The CDR3 sequence: CASSQSRGAVTEAFF. The CDR3 DNA reads as TGTGCCAGCAGCCAAAGCCGGGGGGCTGTGACTGAAGCTTTCTTT. The full variable domain, rest sourced from reference TRBV7-2 and TRBJ1-1, is GAGVSQSPSNKVTEKGKDVELRCDPISGHTALYWYRQSLGQGLEFLIYFQGNSAPDKSGLPSDRFSAERTGGSVSTLTIQRTQQEDSAVYLCASSQSRGAVTEAFFGQGTRLTVV.